Given below is one TCR beta chain in context. Its antigen specificity is not known. Base qualities are not recorded, but no much larger clone differs from it by a single base. The data stem from a study of human T cells and chemical hapten exposure (dated by TCRdb to the early 2020s). Study-level background: For sensitization, 2% DPC in acetone was applied to an approximately 2 cm by approximately 2 cm area of upper inner arm skin. This study followed changes in the peripheral blood TCR repertoire in vivo during primary and secondary sensitization of alopecia patients to the hapten diphenylcyclopropenone (DPC). Libraries were pooled for sequencing, and per-sample TCR yields varied mainly because of small differences in library volumes within the pool. The mostly female patient cohort included alopecia areata with under or over 50% scalp involvement, alopecia totalis and alopecia universalis. Patch tests used Finn chambers with 0.01% DPC on the upper back, scored after 6 days by International Contact Dermatitis Research Group standards. Throughout the study period of around 24 weeks, patients also received therapeutic DPC doses to the scalp every week. Under 30 alopecia patients gave blood for TCR sequencing at one to four time points (pre-sensitization, 2, 6 and 24 weeks). Blood was sampled from patients pre-sensitization (week 0) and at 2, 6 and about 24 weeks after DPC sensitization. Here is what the overall study found, with its caveats: The number of TCRs above 1 in 1000 frequency did not change with DPC sensitization; there was no evidence of global repertoire structure alterations. Expanded TCRs formed significantly more large CDR3 similarity clusters than pre-sensitization or healthy control sets, consistent with antigen-driven responses. The number of PT1 expanded TCRs positively correlated with patch test score, significant at thresholds 8, 16 and 32 but not 4. Repeated subsampling changed both the strength of the expansion versus patch-test correlation and the threshold at which the correlation became significant. Because every patient had alopecia, a presumed autoimmune disease, the patients' immune response might differ from that of healthy individuals.

CDR1 and CDR2, per the germline V gene, are SQVTM and ANQGSEA. There are 13 amino acids in the CDR3, from cysteine to phenylalanine inclusive. The DNA shown is the 39-base CDR3, in frame from base 1. V is clipped by 6 bases and J by 1 base, and the sequence between their germline boundaries is 12 bases long. Libraries were prepared through RACE. The instrument was a NextSeq 500. Library preparation attached unique molecular identifiers to individual cDNA molecules for quantitative, reproducible TCR counting. Both TCR alpha and TCR beta chains were sequenced from each blood RNA sample. The authors processed their data as follows. A median of roughly 99,000 TCRs per sample was observed, with a range of about 23,224 to 690,600. V, J and CDR3 annotation of the TCR reads was performed with the Decombinator software suite. For PS versus PT1 abundance plots, all samples were subsampled to the same number of TCRs (28,000). Expanded TCRs were defined as absent before sensitization and observed at least eight times at the 2-week time point. The public reads were run again by TCRdb, first through fastp at Q25 and then through MiXCR, and only productive beta chains were kept. Every entry covers one CDR3 protein and lists the most common genes and DNA from its rows. The V and J calls shown here were made by TCRdb, not taken from the authors' results. This sample gives around 110,000 distinct CDR3 sequences in total; 9% to 15% of them show up just once. Jointly, the top ten make up roughly 1.5% of the sample.

The sample's time point label, in plain terms: pre-sensitization, week 0. In the paper's terms, the treatment or condition label means: therapeutic diphenylcyclopropenone sensitization with weekly scalp DPC. At every patch-test visit, the blood draw took place before the patch test was put on. Eligible patients were aged 18 to 70, diagnosed with alopecia, deemed suitable for DPC therapy, and excluded if pregnant. Total RNA was extracted from unfractionated whole blood collected in Tempus Blood RNA tubes. The V and J genes are TRBV29-1 and TRBJ1-1; the D gene cannot be named for sure. Specimen: whole blood, collected in connection with sensitization to the hapten diphenylcyclopropenone (DPC). The sequence was obtained from a woman aged 50 to 65 with alopecia areata. Some clones in this sample may be carry-over from other donors' samples. Here is the DNA: TGCAGCGTCGAGAGATCAGCGAACACTGAAGCTTTCTTT. Translated, this gives CSVERSANTEAFF.